This TCR beta chain came from a study of cytomegalovirus exposure and HLA in healthy donors. Study results and caveats: Data from an earlier analysis indicated that most TCR beta V segments were productive either about 87% or about 30% of the time. Evidence from a later analysis indicated that most CMV-associated TCR beta chains looked HLA-restricted. Later analysis demonstrated an association between a missense DCLRE1C variant and TCR beta V- and J-gene trimming.

The V end lost 3 bases, the J end lost 0 bases, and 8 bases lay between the germline ends. The CDR3 extends over 14 amino acids. Germline V CDR1 and CDR2: SNHLY, FYNNEI. Comment on this clone: The antigen is undetermined.

Donors consisted of healthy bone marrow donors. In the PCR, 60 Vbeta and 13 Jbeta primers were used. The method was immunoSEQ multiplex PCR; TCRdb's version includes in-frame clones alone and lacks a portion of them. Of about 89,000 clones listed, 85% were seen once; the top ten hold 6.5% to 9%. The sample comprised PBMCs. The chain is built from TRBV2 and TRBJ1-2, with a weak D call TRBD1 (6 bases). The sequence derives from a man aged 40-50 years in good health and CMV-seropositive. The CDR3 is CASSDWTANYGYTF. DNA for the CDR3: TGTGCCAGCAGTGATTGGACAGCTAACTATGGCTACACCTTC. The entire variable domain, with the rest obtained from reference TRBV2 and TRBJ1-2, is as follows: EPEVTQTPSHQVTQMGQEVILRCVPISNHLYFYWYRQILGQKVEFLVSFYNNEISEKSEIFDDQFSVERPDGSNFTLKIRSTKLEDSAMYFCASSDWTANYGYTFGSGTRLTVV.